The TCR beta chain under discussion was sequenced for a study of CD8+CD57+ T cells in acquired aplastic anemia. Whole-study context: Sorted CD4+ and CD8+ cells gave an average of approximately 3 ug of DNA.

This clonotype was observed many times. What it recognizes is unknown. The template for TCR beta VDJ and CDR3 sequence profiling was genomic DNA. TCRdb independently ran MiXCR on the reads; one entry per CDR3 protein. Among under 150,000 distinct CDR3 sequences, roughly two fifths were seen once, and the ten largest hold 8.4%. Germline trimming cut 7 bases from V and 2 bases from J; bases unmatched to any gene: 8. CDR1 and CDR2 from the germline V gene are SGHAT and FQNNGV. The CDR3 extends over 16 amino acids. Study-level points and caveats: Patient and control CD8+ Simpson's diversity was not significantly different.

Sequencing input: sorted CD4+, CD8+, or CD8+CD57+ T cells (not recorded which) from PBMCs. The receptor was derived from a human donor in good health, serving as a control. This chain connects TRBV11-2 to TRBJ2-7; 13 bases map to TRBD2. CDR3 protein: CASIPEGLAGTYEQYF. CDR3 DNA: TGTGCCAGCATCCCGGAGGGACTAGCGGGAACCTACGAGCAGTACTTC.